What follows are 7 T cell receptor beta chains derived from one specimen sequenced in a study of low-dose radiotherapy and immunotherapy resistance in tumors. Primers targeting TRAV and TRBV primed first-strand cDNA, covering alpha and beta chains. With a V-primer adapter and a constant-region primer, TCRs were amplified for roughly 18 PCR cycles. Each CDR3 protein is one row after TCRdb ran MiXCR on the reads. The sample lists 75,000 to 95,000 distinct CDR3 sequences, just under 9.5% occurring once. Time point indicated: before trial treatment. The sequenced sample was PBMCs, obtained before treatment. The receptor source for this set is a male donor with prostate cancer.

In this sample, this clonotype turned up a few times. The V call is TRBV14, the J call TRBJ1-6, with a possible D match to TRBD1 (6 bases). The CDR3 length is 14 residues. V was cut by 3 bases and J by 10 bases, with 13 bases left in between. In germline, CDR1 is SGHDN, CDR2 FVKESK. The DNA of the CDR3 is TGTGCCAGCAGCCAGTTTAACAGGGAGTCACCCCTCCACTTT. Protein product: CASSQFNRESPLHF.

This clonotype was seen at least ten times. The V call is TRBV9, the J call TRBJ2-7; 8 nucleotides agree with TRBD2. The germline CDR1 and CDR2 sequences are SGDLS and YYNGEE. This CDR3 is built from 15 residues. Trimming took 3 bases from V and 2 from J; bases not matched to a gene: 7. In DNA form, the CDR3 reads TGTGCCAGCAGCGGAGAGCGGGAGCGGACCTACGAGCAGTACTTC. Protein: CASSGERERTYEQYF.

This clonotype was picked up many times. The rearrangement links TRBV12-5 to TRBJ2-1; the match to TRBD2 covers 7 bases. V gave up 1 base and J gave up 10 bases; unmatched junction bases: 10. Germline V gene sequence: CDR1 LGHNT, CDR2 FRNRAP. The CDR3 extends over 15 amino acids. The CDR3 DNA follows: TGTGCTAGTGGTTTGGCGCTGGCGGGAGAAGGGGAGCAGTTCTTC. Protein sequence: CASGLALAGEGEQFF.

This clonotype was seen at least ten times. The chain couples TRBV11-3 to TRBJ2-1; D ambiguous. The CDR3 is 15 residues long. V gave up 4 bases and J gave up 5 bases, with 15 bases separating them. Per germline, CDR1 SGHNT and CDR2 YENEEA. Here the CDR3 DNA reads TGTGCCAGCAGCTCCAGGACCCAGCCGGACAATGAGCAGTTCTTC. Its translation: CASSSRTQPDNEQFF. The variable domain in full, with the rest retrieved from reference TRBV11-3 and TRBJ2-1, is EAGVVQSPRYKIIEKKQPVAFWCNPISGHNTLYWYLQNLGQGPELLIRYENEEAVDDSQLPKDRFSAERLKGVDSTLKIQPAELGDSAVYLCASSSRTQPDNEQFFGPGTRLTVL.

This clonotype was seen at least ten times. The genes are TRBV5-1 and TRBJ1-1; 8 bases fit TRBD1. Per germline, CDR1 SGHRS and CDR2 YFSETQ. J gave up 0 bases and V 10 bases, and 5 bases lay outside the gene matches. CDR3 size: 13 residues. As DNA, the CDR3 is TGCGCCCGGGACAGGAGTATGAACACTGAAGCTTTCTTT. This codes for CARDRSMNTEAFF.

This clonotype has at least ten counts. The chain links TRBV11-2 to TRBJ2-5; 7 bases are shared with TRBD2. Trimming removed 1 base from V and 5 bases from J; junction bases left unmatched: 7. The CDR3 loop spans 15 amino acids. CDR1 is SGHAT, CDR2 FQNNGV, per germline. The chain's CDR3 is CASSLASGGGETQYF. In DNA form, the CDR3 reads TGTGCCAGCAGCTTAGCCTCGGGAGGAGGGGAGACCCAGTACTTC.

This clonotype showed up many times. The chain employs TRBV19 and TRBJ1-5; D is undetermined. The germline V gene encodes CDR1 LNHDA and CDR2 SQIVND (reference sequence). The V gene lost 5 bases and the J gene lost 0 bases, with 8 bases spanning the gap. The CDR3 has 14 residues. CDR3 nucleotide sequence: TGTGCCAGTAGTGCGGACTATAGCAATCAGCCCCAGCATTTT. Residues: CASSADYSNQPQHF.